This T cell receptor beta chain emerged from a study of shared clonotypes between healthy human individuals. This clone was detected once. Trimming removed 4 bases from V and 2 bases from J, with 9 bases in between. Germline CDR1 and CDR2: LNHDA and SQIVND (reference sequence). The CDR3 is 13 amino acids. A deep-level run was used for the assay. Data came from immunoSEQ multiplex PCR; TCRdb stores just in-frame clones and leaves some out. The data hold approximately 1.5 million clones, with 95% to 99% observed a single time. The CD4+ fraction was divided into a CD45RA+ naive subset and a CD45RA-negative memory subset.

The source is a man between 25 and 39 years old in good health. The chain is built from TRBV19 and TRBJ2-7; D call uncertain. The sequenced sample consisted of naive CD4+ T cells sorted from blood. The subset denotes: CD45RA+ positively selected. CDR3 nucleotide sequence: TGTGCCAGTAGTAGTAGTAGAGCCTACGAGCAGTACTTC. Protein: CASSSSRAYEQYF.